This T cell receptor (beta chain) originates from a study of cytotoxic CD8 clonotypes in ibrutinib-treated CLL. Whole-study context: Patient counts were 11 relapsed/refractory, approximately 15 treatment-naive and roughly 18 IGHV unmutated. Whole-study results and caveats: Sampling times (in sustained-remission versus progressing patients) were not the same.

About this clone: The antigen is not known.

Germline assignment: CDR1 WNHNN and CDR2 SYGVQD (reference sequence). CDR3 size: 14 residues. Between the trimmed V and J ends, which lost 10 bases and 0 bases, there was a span of 13 bases. Data came from immunoSEQ multiplex PCR; TCRdb stores just in-frame clones and leaves some out. The table has around 330,000 clones, 67% seen once; the top ten hold around 6.5%. The clonotype was recovered from a human donor with chronic lymphocytic leukemia. The material was PBMCs, obtained after 36 months of ibrutinib treatment. The chain recombines TRBV10-1 with TRBJ1-3; possibly TRBD1 for D (5 bases). CDR3 nucleotide sequence: TGCGCCACCCGGGACGCCAGCTCTGGAAACACCATATATTTT. Encoded protein: CATRDASSGNTIYF.